Below are 18 T cell receptor beta chains sequenced from a single sample in a study of cytomegalovirus exposure and HLA in healthy donors. Primers included in the PCR were 60 Vbeta and 13 Jbeta primers. Data came from immunoSEQ multiplex PCR; TCRdb stores just in-frame clones and leaves some out. The table shows about 190,000 clones, with around 87% occurring only once. The sample was PBMCs. All receptors derive from a man aged 25 to 40 in good health and CMV-seronegative.

The J gene is TRBJ2-4, the V gene TRBV7-9, with TRBD2 matching over 12 bases. Germline V gene lookup returns CDR1 SEHNR and CDR2 FQNEAQ (reference sequence). V was pared by 2 bases and J by 6 bases, with 8 bases of the junction left unmatched. This CDR3 is 17 amino acids long. This CDR3 is CASSLRSSGGASNIQYF. The DNA of the CDR3 is TGTGCCAGCAGCTTACGTTCTAGCGGGGGGGCCTCAAACATTCAGTACTTC. Looking up the rest from reference TRBV7-9 and TRBJ2-4 gives the full variable domain: DTGVSQNPRHKITKRGQNVTFRCDPISEHNRLYWYRQTLGQGPEFLTYFQNEAQLEKSRLLSDRFSAERPKGSFSTLEIQRTEQGDSAMYLCASSLRSSGGASNIQYFGAGTRLSVL.

The chain uses TRBV7-8 and TRBJ2-2, with D possibly being TRBD1 (5 bases). Trimming cost V 1 base and J 0 bases, with 9 bases left between them. Germline V gene lookup returns CDR1 SGHVS and CDR2 FQNEAQ. The CDR3 is 16 amino acids. The CDR3 loop reads CASSLVDSANTGELFF. The CDR3 nucleotides read TGTGCCAGCAGCTTAGTAGACAGCGCGAACACCGGGGAGCTGTTTTTT.

This rearrangement joins TRBV28 to TRBJ1-5, with 7 nucleotides matching TRBD1. In germline, CDR1 is MDHEN, CDR2 SYDVKM. Unmatched junction bases numbered 10, after V lost 7 bases and J lost 1 base. CDR3 length: 16 residues. The CDR3 nucleotides are TGTGCCAGCACCATACGACAGGGTCAGAGCAATCAGCCCCAGCATTTT. Amino acid sequence: CASTIRQGQSNQPQHF. The whole variable domain, filled in from reference TRBV28 and TRBJ1-5, reads DVKVTQSSRYLVKRTGEKVFLECVQDMDHENMFWYRQDPGLGLRLIYFSYDVKMKEKGDIPEGYSVSREKKERFSLILESASTNQTSMYLCASTIRQGQSNQPQHFGDGTRLSIL.

This clone has a single count. The V call is TRBV6-4, the J call TRBJ2-1, with TRBD1 as a possible D gene (6 bases). Trimming took off 6 bases at V and 6 bases at J, with 21 bases between the two ends. This CDR3 is built from 16 residues. Germline CDR1 reads MRHNA; CDR2 reads SNTAGT. This chain's CDR3 is CASSRDKGVRGNEQFF. Written as DNA, the CDR3 is TGTGCCAGCAGCCGGGACAAAGGGGTTCGTGGCAATGAGCAGTTCTTC.

The chain joins TRBV5-4 to TRBJ2-5; 9 bases match TRBD1. The DNA end is a closer match to TRBJ2-7, so the J assignment may be wrong. Germline loops: CDR1 SGHNT, CDR2 YYREEE (reference sequence). CDR3 length: 16 residues. The CDR3 nucleotides read TGTGCCAGCACCGCCGGGACAGGGAGCCATAGGTACGAGCAGTACTTC. The encoded protein is CASTAGTGSHRYEQYF.

V gene TRBV6-5 combines with J gene TRBJ2-1; TRBD1 agrees at 12 bases. Trimming removed 4 bases from V and 8 bases from J; junction bases left unmatched: 3. Germline-derived CDR1 and CDR2 are MNHEY and SVGAGI. This CDR3 contains 14 residues. CDR3 coding DNA: TGTGCCAGCAGTTCGGGACAGGGGGCCTATGAGCAGTTCTTC. This gives the protein CASSSGQGAYEQFF.

Remarks on this clone: At one end the junction does not follow the germline gene, possibly because of a read error. V gene TRBV7-9 combines with J gene TRBJ2-1; 8 positions match TRBD2. The CDR3 covers 12 residues. The germline V gene encodes CDR1 SEHNR and CDR2 FQNEAQ (reference sequence). CDR3 residues: CSSSLGGGEQFF. CDR3 DNA: TGTTCCAGCAGCTTGGGCGGGGGGGAGCAGTTCTTC.

V usage is TRBV9 and J usage is TRBJ2-6; 8 bases align to TRBD1. Per the germline V gene, CDR1 is SGDLS and CDR2 is YYNGEE. The CDR3 spans 18 residues. The junction had 11 bases not matched to a gene; V was cut back by 4 bases and J by 2 bases. The CDR3 region has the DNA TGTGCCAGCAGCCCTCAGGTGGGCAGGGGGCCTGGGGCCAACGTCCTGACTTTC. Translating gives CASSPQVGRGPGANVLTF.

This clone is a singleton in its sample. The rearrangement joins TRBV5-5 to TRBJ2-5, with unresolved D. Per germline, CDR1 SGHKS and CDR2 YYEKEE (reference sequence). V lost 0 bases and J 5 bases, leaving 8 bases between the germline ends. The CDR3 extends over 13 amino acids. CDR3 sequence (DNA): TGTGCCAGCAGCTTGGCCGGTAAGGAGACCCAGTACTTC. Translating gives CASSLAGKETQYF.

This clone was detected only a few times. The V call is TRBV7-9, the J call TRBJ2-5, with 10 positions matching TRBD1. Near its end, the DNA agrees better with TRBJ2-7, so the J call may be wrong. Germline assignment: CDR1 SEHNR and CDR2 FQNEAQ (reference sequence). This CDR3 is built from 14 residues. In DNA form, the CDR3 reads TGTGCCAGCAGCCACGGACAGGGGGTAGGCGAGCAGTACTTC. Translation gives CASSHGQGVGEQYF.

The V gene is TRBV11-2, the J gene TRBJ1-4; the match to TRBD1 covers 9 bases. The junction had 9 bases not matched to a gene; V was cut back by 3 bases and J by 10 bases. The germline V gene encodes CDR1 SGHAT and CDR2 FQNNGV. The CDR3 runs 15 residues. The CDR3 reads CASSFTGGGFGKLFF. The CDR3 DNA is TGTGCCAGCAGCTTTACAGGGGGCGGTTTCGGAAAACTGTTTTTT.

V and J are TRBV29-1 and TRBJ1-2; 8 bases are a match to TRBD1. Germline CDR1 SQVTM, CDR2 ANQGSEA. The CDR3 sequence is 16 residues long. V gave up 4 bases and J gave up 5 bases; unmatched junction bases: 15. The CDR3 loop reads CSVGNRGSTYLYGYTF. As DNA, the CDR3 is TGCAGCGTTGGCAACAGGGGGTCGACATACCTGTATGGCTACACCTTC.

The sample holds a few counts of this clone. The chain joins TRBV4-1 to TRBJ2-7; possibly TRBD2 for D (6 bases). Deletions cut 2 bases from V and 3 bases from J, with 11 bases between. CDR1 is MGHRA and CDR2 is YSYEKL in the germline V gene. The CDR3 spans 14 residues. CDR3 in DNA: TGCGCCAGCAGCCAACAGGAGGGGTACTACGAGCAGTACTTC. Its translation: CASSQQEGYYEQYF.

This sequence joins TRBV28 and TRBJ2-7, with 11 bases aligning to TRBD1. The junction had 9 bases not matched to a gene; V was cut back by 4 bases and J by 7 bases. The CDR3 length is 15 residues. CDR1 is MDHEN and CDR2 is SYDVKM in the germline V gene. CDR3 sequence (DNA): TGTGCCAGCAGTTCAGCCGGGACAGGGGGGTCGGAGCAGTACTTC. Translating it yields CASSSAGTGGSEQYF.

The CDR3 spells CASSARGTAGYTF. The CDR3 nucleotides are TGTGCCAGCAGCGCTAGGGGGACAGCTGGCTACACCTTC. This rearrangement joins TRBV27 to TRBJ1-2, with 7 bases that match TRBD1. The CDR3 extends over 13 amino acids. V shed 6 bases, J shed 7 bases, and the junction held 8 bases outside the gene matches. Germline V gene data show CDR1 as MNHEY and CDR2 as SMNVEV (reference sequence).

This sequence joins TRBV7-2 and TRBJ2-1; D is possibly TRBD1 (7 bases). The germline V gene has CDR1 SGHTA and CDR2 FQGNSA. CDR3 length: 15 amino acids. V was shortened by 5 bases and J by 4 bases, with 15 bases between the two germline ends. The CDR3 sequence is CASSPTGEEYNEQFF. Written as DNA, the CDR3 is TGTGCCAGCAGCCCAACAGGGGAGGAGTACAATGAGCAGTTCTTC.

This clone has just one count. The chain recombines TRBV11-2 with TRBJ1-2; D not resolved. The CDR3 is 11 amino acids. With 4 bases removed from V and 7 bases from J, the gap between germline ends came to 7 bases. CDR1 and CDR2 from the germline V gene are SGHAT and FQNNGV. The CDR3 protein is CASSSPLGYTF. DNA of the CDR3: TGTGCCAGCAGCTCCCCTCTTGGCTACACCTTC.

The sample holds one count of this clone. CDR3 amino acids: CASSRQENYGYTF. CDR3 DNA sequence: TGTGCCAGCAGTCGACAGGAAAACTATGGCTACACCTTC. The chain couples TRBV27 to TRBJ1-2; D may be TRBD1 (6 bases). The V gene lost 5 bases and the J gene lost 2 bases, with 9 bases spanning the gap. From germline, CDR1 is MNHEY and CDR2 SMNVEV (reference sequence). The CDR3 contains 13 residues.